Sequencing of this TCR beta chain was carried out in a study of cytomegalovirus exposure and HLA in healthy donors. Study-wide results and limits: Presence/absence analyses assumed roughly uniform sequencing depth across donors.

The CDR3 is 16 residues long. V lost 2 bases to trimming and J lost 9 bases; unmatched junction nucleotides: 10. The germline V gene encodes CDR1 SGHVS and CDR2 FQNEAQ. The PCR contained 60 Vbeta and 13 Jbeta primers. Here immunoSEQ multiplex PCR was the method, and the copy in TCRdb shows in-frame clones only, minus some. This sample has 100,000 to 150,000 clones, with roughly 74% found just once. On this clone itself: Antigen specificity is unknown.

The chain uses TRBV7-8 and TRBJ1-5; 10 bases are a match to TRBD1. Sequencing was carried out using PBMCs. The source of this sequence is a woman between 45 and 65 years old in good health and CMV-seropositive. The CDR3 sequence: CASSLNRDRGLLPQHF. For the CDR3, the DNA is TGTGCCAGCAGCTTAAACCGGGACAGGGGTTTATTGCCCCAGCATTTT.